The T cell receptor (beta chain) under discussion was sequenced for a study of blood T cell repertoires in COVID-19 (dated by TCRdb to between 2020 and 2021). General notes on the study: The collaborator samples originated in the United States, Italy and Spain and spanned the acute and convalescent phases of COVID-19. The material from the prospective study consisted of cDNA or gDNA derived from T cells, B-cell-depleted T cells, or PBMCs. Subjects who had been exposed to COVID-19, were actively infected with it, or had recovered from it provided the deeply sampled blood TCRbeta repertoires that made up the dataset. A freely available public database, intended as a resource for researchers studying the immune response to SARS-CoV-2, is where the repertoires were released. The samples were drawn from two sources: the first 160 participants of the ongoing ImmuneRACE study, and 1,200 or so subjects contributed by 6 global collaborators. The sample metadata nearly always contained a de-identified subject ID, COVID-19 status, age in years and sex. Where HLA class I and class II types were available, the types were taken from metadata supplied by the sample provider, not from assay-based typing. Here is what the overall study found, with its caveats: The amount of clinical and demographic metadata varied by source and participant and was provided uncurated.

Remarks on this clone: Its antigen is currently not known. Per-base quality was not reported, and no clone a single base away is much larger than it. Other DNA sequences from this sample encode an identical CDR3 as well.

TCRbeta CDR3 regions were amplified from genomic DNA by means of the immunoSEQ Assay, a bias-controlled multiplex PCR. From the authors' description of their analysis: Within the assay, amplification of reference gene primers was used to estimate how many nucleated cells each sample contained. To quantify the absolute abundance of each unique TCRbeta CDR3 rearrangement, sequence reads were collapsed and filtered. For each sample, productive Simpson clonality was calculated as the square root of Simpson's diversity index over productive rearrangements. TCRdb took this table from immuneACCESS and kept in-frame rearrangements with V and J called. Such tables lack part of the clones; where checked against another copy, unresolved V genes explain under half of the gap, and the rest is unexplained. V, J and clone size derive from that table, while D and trimming were established from the DNA sequence. A total of about 120,000 clones appear in this sample, 70% to 85% of them only once. Of the sample, around 0.9% falls within the top ten clones.

The CDR3 spans 15 residues, from the cysteine through the phenylalanine. Kept here is only the CDR3 DNA, which spans 45 bases and is read in frame from base 1. Reading the germline V gene gives CDR1 KGHDR and CDR2 SFDVKD. Trimming costs V 1 base and J 1 base, and their ends lie 8 bases apart. Collaborating institutions collected whole blood in K2EDTA tubes following their own protocols. For TCRbeta analysis, collaborator samples were shipped as frozen whole blood, as isolated PBMCs, or as DNA extracted from either sample type. The sequencing input was peripheral blood. The clonotype originates from a human donor with acute or convalescent COVID-19. The donor label of this sample is uncertain. The receptor chain draws on TRBV24-1 and TRBJ2-3; the D segment could be TRBD2, given 6 matching bases. The DNA sequence is as follows: TGTGCCACCAGTGATTTCGGGGGTGGCACAGATACGCAGTATTTT. Its translation reads: CATSDFGGGTDTQYF.